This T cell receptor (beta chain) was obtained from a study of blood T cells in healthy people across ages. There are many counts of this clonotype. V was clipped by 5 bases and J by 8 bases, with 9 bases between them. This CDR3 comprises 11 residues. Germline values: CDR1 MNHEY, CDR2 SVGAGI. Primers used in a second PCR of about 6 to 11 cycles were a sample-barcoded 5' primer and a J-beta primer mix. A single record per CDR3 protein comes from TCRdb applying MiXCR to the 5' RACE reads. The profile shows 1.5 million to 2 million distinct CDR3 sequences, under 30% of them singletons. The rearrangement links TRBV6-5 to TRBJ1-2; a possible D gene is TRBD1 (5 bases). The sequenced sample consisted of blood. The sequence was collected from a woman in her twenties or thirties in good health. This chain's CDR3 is CASSGAVGYTF. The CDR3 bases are TGTGCCAGCAGTGGGGCGGTAGGCTACACCTTC.